This T cell receptor (beta chain) was captured in a study of cytomegalovirus exposure and HLA in healthy donors. Study-wide results and caveats: Association of a missense DCLRE1C variant with TCR beta V- and J-gene trimming was reported in a later analysis. In a later analysis, roughly 17,000 TCR beta sequences were associated with HLA alleles at 0.05 false discovery rate. In a later analysis, productive TCRs from donors in an Asian-associated ancestry cluster reportedly carried fewer N-insertions than the cohort mean.

About this clone itself: Its antigen is not known.

With 60 Vbeta and 13 Jbeta primers, the PCR was carried out. Libraries were prepared by immunoSEQ multiplex PCR; TCRdb keeps only in-frame clonotypes and omits some of them. This sample has 100,000 to 150,000 clones; around 80% occur once, and the top ten carry approximately 13%. The CDR3 length is 14 residues. The ends were cut back, 5 bases at V and 1 base at J, with 11 bases in the middle. Germline values: CDR1 SNHLY, CDR2 FYNNEI. The chain uses TRBV2 and TRBJ1-1, with a tentative D call TRBD1 (6 bases). Material: PBMCs. The receptor's source is a woman in her sixties in good health and CMV-seropositive. CDR3 loop: CASSLQGPNTEAFF. DNA of the CDR3: TGTGCCAGCAGTTTACAGGGTCCGAACACTGAAGCTTTCTTT.